These 30 T cell receptor beta chains were all obtained from the same sample, sequenced in a study of vaccination and CD4 T cells after COVID-19. The antigens for these receptors are not known. With the Oncomine TCR Beta short-read assay, DNA from cultured CD4+ T cells was sequenced. TCRdb analysed the PCR reads with MiXCR anew, one entry per CDR3 protein. The data show some 26,000 distinct CDR3 sequences, 50% seen once. As to treatment: roughly 10-day PBMC culture with coronavirus spike peptide pools or control peptides (ViraFEST assay). The source material was CD4+ T cells from blood, cultured in vitro, sampled before SARS-CoV-2 vaccination. All receptors come from a human donor who received a COVID-19 vaccine.

There are a few counts of this clonotype. The chain combines TRBV20-1 with TRBJ2-5, with 7 bases aligning to TRBD2. After removal of 7 bases from V and 0 bases from J, the junction contained 5 bases not matched to a gene. This CDR3 has 13 residues. Germline-derived CDR1 and CDR2 are DFQATT and SNEGSKA (reference sequence). CDR3 amino acids: CSVATSDQETQYF. CDR3 nucleotide sequence: TGCAGTGTTGCTACTAGCGACCAAGAGACCCAGTACTTC.

The V gene is TRBV7-2, the J gene TRBJ2-5, with 8 bases matching TRBD2. Germline-derived CDR1 and CDR2 are SGHTA and FQGNSA. V gave up 4 bases and J gave up 5 bases; unmatched junction bases: 15. CDR3 size: 17 residues. The CDR3 reads CASSSAGALGQGETQYF. CDR3 bases: TGTGCCAGCAGCTCAGCGGGGGCACTAGGTCAGGGGGAGACCCAGTACTTC.

This clonotype was detected a few times. The chain recombines TRBV12-3 or TRBV12-4 with TRBJ2-3; no firm D call. V shed 6 bases and J shed 1 base, with 14 bases lying between them. The CDR3 spans 15 residues. The CDR3 DNA reads TGTGCCAGCAGCCCGGCCGACGGAGGCACAGATACGCAGTATTTT. Its protein is CASSPADGGTDTQYF.

In its sample, this clonotype was seen once. The chain is built from TRBV7-8 and TRBJ1-5; TRBD1 might be the D (5 bases). Trimming took off 3 bases at V and 4 bases at J, with 13 bases between the two ends. The germline gives CDR1 SGHVS, CDR2 FQNEAQ. The CDR3 length is 15 residues. The CDR3: CASSFNRGRNQPQHF. CDR3 in DNA: TGTGCCAGCAGCTTCAATAGGGGACGGAATCAGCCCCAGCATTTT.

The genes are TRBV19 and TRBJ1-2, with a tentative D call TRBD1 (5 bases). Between the trimmed V and J ends, which lost 7 bases and 6 bases, there was a span of 12 bases. This CDR3 has 12 residues. CDR1 and CDR2 from the germline V gene are LNHDA and SQIVND (reference sequence). The CDR3: CASNGANDGYTF. The CDR3 coding sequence is TGTGCCAGTAATGGGGCAAACGATGGCTACACCTTC.

CDR3 sequence (DNA): TGTGCCAGCAGTGATGGGGACAGGGAGAACACTGAAGCTTTCTTT. As protein: CASSDGDRENTEAFF. The chain is built from TRBV6-1 and TRBJ1-1; 9 bases line up with TRBD1. CDR3 size: 15 residues. V gave up 3 bases and J gave up 1 base; unmatched junction bases: 3. Germline CDR1 is MNHNS and CDR2 is SASEGT.

J is TRBJ1-5 and V is TRBV19; D unclear. The V gene's germline CDR1 is LNHDA and CDR2 SQIVND (reference sequence). The CDR3 sequence is 16 residues long. V lost 7 bases and J 0 bases, leaving 16 bases between the germline ends. The DNA of the CDR3 is TGTGCCAGTACCACAAAAGGGTTACTTAGCAATCAGCCCCAGCATTTT. It translates to CASTTKGLLSNQPQHF. The variable domain in full, completed from reference TRBV19 and TRBJ1-5, reads DGGITQSPKYLFRKEGQNVTLSCEQNLNHDAMYWYRQDPGQGLRLIYYSQIVNDFQKGDIAEGYSVSREKKESFPLTVTSAQKNPTAFYLCASTTKGLLSNQPQHFGDGTRLSIL.

The chain recombines TRBV11-2 with TRBJ2-2; a weak D match, TRBD1 (5 bases). The CDR3 spans 15 residues. Trimming shortened V by 7 bases and J by 3 bases, and 15 bases separated the two germline ends. The germline V gene encodes CDR1 SGHAT and CDR2 FQNNGV. The chain's CDR3 is CASTNRIGDTGELFF. The DNA of the CDR3 is TGTGCCAGCACCAACAGGATTGGAGACACCGGGGAGCTGTTTTTT. The full variable domain, rest sourced from reference TRBV11-2 and TRBJ2-2, is EAGVAQSPRYKIIEKRQSVAFWCNPISGHATLYWYQQILGQGPKLLIQFQNNGVVDDSQLPKDRFSAERLKGVDSTLKIQPAKLEDSAVYLCASTNRIGDTGELFFGEGSRLTVL.

The CDR3 sequence is CSARDRTSIYGYTF. CDR3 nucleotides: TGCAGTGCTAGAGATAGGACGTCGATCTATGGCTACACCTTC. The genes are TRBV20-1 and TRBJ1-2; D is uncertain. Trimming removed 0 bases at V and 4 bases at J, with 12 bases between. The V gene's germline CDR1 is DFQATT and CDR2 SNEGSKA (reference sequence). The CDR3 runs to 14 residues.

This clonotype was recorded a few times. V is TRBV10-3 and J is TRBJ1-2, with D perhaps TRBD1 (5 bases). V was clipped by 6 bases and J by 3 bases, with 20 bases between them. Germline V lookup: CDR1 ENHRY, CDR2 SYGVKD. The CDR3 contains 16 residues. In DNA form, the CDR3 reads TGTGCCATCAGCCCTCATGACAGCCCTTCTCACTATGGCTACACCTTC. Protein: CAISPHDSPSHYGYTF.

The rearrangement joins TRBV20-1 to TRBJ1-4, with D possibly matching TRBD1 (5 bases). The ends were cut back, 3 bases at V and 7 bases at J, with 9 bases in the middle. Germline V lookup: CDR1 DFQATT, CDR2 SNEGSKA (reference sequence). The CDR3 contains 12 residues. Here the CDR3 reads CSASGASEKLFF. Written as DNA, the CDR3 is TGCAGTGCTAGTGGGGCGAGTGAAAAACTGTTTTTT.

This rearrangement joins TRBV5-4 to TRBJ2-5, with 12 bases identical to TRBD2. With 5 bases clipped from V and 2 bases from J, the junction kept 7 bases outside the gene matches. Germline values: CDR1 SGHNT, CDR2 YYREEE (reference sequence). The CDR3 spans 16 residues. This CDR3 reads CASRMGLAGQQETQYF. CDR3 nucleotides: TGTGCCAGCAGAATGGGACTAGCGGGCCAACAAGAGACCCAGTACTTC.

This sequence joins TRBV10-3 and TRBJ1-2; D may be TRBD1 (5 bases). Germline V gene data show CDR1 as ENHRY and CDR2 as SYGVKD. The germline V and J ends were trimmed by 3 bases and 3 bases, with 8 bases remaining between them. The CDR3 is made up of 13 amino acids. The chain's CDR3 is CAISDPTDYGYTF. Written as DNA, the CDR3 is TGTGCCATCAGTGACCCGACAGACTATGGCTACACCTTC.

The V gene is TRBV9, the J gene TRBJ1-2, with D tentatively TRBD1 (5 bases). Trimming removed 1 base at V and 4 bases at J, with 11 bases between. Germline V gives CDR1 SGDLS, CDR2 YYNGEE. This CDR3 spans 14 amino acids. DNA of the CDR3: TGTGCCAGCAGCGTACCGGGACGGACCTATGGCTACACCTTC. Its protein is CASSVPGRTYGYTF.

The CDR3 DNA is TGCGCCAGCAGCTCCGGAACTAGGGTTCTTTTGTACGAGCAGTACTTC. Amino acid sequence: CASSSGTRVLLYEQYF. V is TRBV5-1 and J is TRBJ2-7; D might be TRBD2 (5 bases). This CDR3 has 16 residues. The germline V and J ends were trimmed by 3 bases and 4 bases, with 20 bases remaining between them. Germline CDR1 SGHRS, CDR2 YFSETQ.

The chain recombines TRBV12-3 or TRBV12-4 with TRBJ2-7; no reliable D call. The CDR3 covers 13 residues. Trimming took 3 bases from V and 2 from J, leaving 8 bases between them. CDR3 residues: CASSFGYPYEQYF. CDR3 DNA sequence: TGTGCCAGCAGTTTTGGCTACCCCTACGAGCAGTACTTC.

The V and J genes are TRBV20-1 and TRBJ2-7; TRBD2 might be the D (7 bases). Trimming cost V 3 bases and J 7 bases, with 16 bases left between them. The CDR3 runs to 13 residues. The germline gives CDR1 DFQATT, CDR2 SNEGSKA (reference sequence). CDR3 residues: CSASPGGGAEQYF. The CDR3 nucleotides are TGCAGTGCTAGCCCCGGAGGGGGGGCAGAGCAGTACTTC.

A few counts support this clonotype. The chain has TRBV6-5 and TRBJ1-1; the D is unclear. V was pared by 0 bases and J by 1 base, with 12 bases between. CDR1 MNHEY and CDR2 SVGAGI come from the germline V gene. The CDR3 contains 16 residues. This CDR3 reads CASSYSDRTGNTEAFF. Here the CDR3 DNA reads TGTGCCAGCAGTTACTCGGACCGGACGGGGAACACTGAAGCTTTCTTT.

This rearrangement joins TRBV7-8 to TRBJ2-4; D ambiguous. V was cut by 5 bases and J by 8 bases, with 7 bases left in between. CDR1 SGHVS and CDR2 FQNEAQ come from the germline V gene. The CDR3 covers 11 residues. The CDR3 here is CASSARDIQYF. Written as DNA, the CDR3 is TGTGCCAGCAGCGCACGGGACATTCAGTACTTC.

This clonotype was detected once. The rearrangement uses TRBV19 and TRBJ1-1, with 10 bases aligning to TRBD1. Trimming took 4 bases from V and 4 from J; bases not matched to a gene: 9. This CDR3 comprises 16 residues. CDR1 and CDR2 (germline): LNHDA, SQIVND (reference sequence). For the CDR3, the DNA is TGTGCCAGTAGTAGGGCCCGGGACAGGGGAGGCACTGAAGCTTTCTTT. This codes for CASSRARDRGGTEAFF.

The J gene is TRBJ2-1, the V gene TRBV20-1; TRBD1 agrees at 7 bases. V shed 5 bases and J 10 bases; nucleotides not matched to a gene: 11. This CDR3 has 13 residues. Germline loops: CDR1 DFQATT, CDR2 SNEGSKA (reference sequence). CDR3 nucleotides: TGCAGTGCTCCCAGAGCAAGGGGGCTGGAGCAGTTCTTC. It yields the protein CSAPRARGLEQFF.

This rearrangement joins TRBV5-1 to TRBJ2-2, with a possible D match to TRBD1 (6 bases). CDR3 length: 14 residues. CDR1 is SGHRS and CDR2 is YFSETQ in the germline V gene. V lost 4 bases to trimming and J lost 5 bases, with 12 bases between them. CDR3 DNA: TGCGCCAGCAGCCCCGGGACAATAACCGGGGAGCTGTTTTTT. Translation: CASSPGTITGELFF.

The gene calls are TRBV29-1 and TRBJ1-1; 12 bases map to TRBD1. Trimming took 4 bases from V and 1 from J; bases not matched to a gene: 10. The CDR3 length is 17 residues. Germline CDR1 is SQVTM and CDR2 is ANQGSEA. The CDR3 DNA reads TGCAGCGTTGCTAATACCGGGACAGGGGGCCCGAACACTGAAGCTTTCTTT. Translated, it gives CSVANTGTGGPNTEAFF. Variable domain in full (rest from reference TRBV29-1 and TRBJ1-1): SAVISQKPSRDICQRGTSLTIQCQVDSQVTMMFWYRQQPGQSLTLIATANQGSEATYESGFVIDKFPISRPNLTFSTLTVSNMSPEDSSIYLCSVANTGTGGPNTEAFFGQGTRLTVV.

This clonotype came up a few times. The rearrangement links TRBV7-8 to TRBJ2-5, with 7 positions matching TRBD2. The CDR3 extends over 16 amino acids. Germline CDR1 and CDR2: SGHVS and FQNEAQ. Trimming took 3 bases from V and 4 from J; bases not matched to a gene: 11. The CDR3 sequence: CASSLNPRPGGETQYF. CDR3 DNA: TGTGCCAGCAGCTTGAACCCCCGGCCGGGGGGAGAGACCCAGTACTTC.

The rearrangement links TRBV7-8 to TRBJ2-5; perhaps TRBD2 as D (6 bases). Germline V gene sequence: CDR1 SGHVS, CDR2 FQNEAQ. CDR3 length equals 15 residues. The germline V and J ends were trimmed by 1 base and 9 bases, with 18 bases remaining between them. The CDR3 sequence is CASSLVADLKAAQYF. DNA of the CDR3: TGTGCCAGCAGCTTAGTAGCGGACCTCAAAGCGGCCCAGTACTTC.

This clonotype was seen a handful of times. This chain uses TRBV24-1 with TRBJ1-1, with D maybe TRBD1 (6 bases). V was clipped by 12 bases and J by 0 bases, with 13 bases between them. Germline V lookup: CDR1 KGHDR, CDR2 SFDVKD. This CDR3 has 13 residues. This chain's CDR3 is CAAQGGVNTEAFF. CDR3 DNA sequence: TGTGCCGCACAGGGTGGGGTGAACACTGAAGCTTTCTTT.

This clonotype is a singleton in its sample. The gene calls are TRBV11-1 and TRBJ2-3; D may correspond to TRBD1 or TRBD2 (5 bases each). The CDR3 runs to 14 residues. V lost 3 bases, J lost 6 bases, and 13 bases lay in between. CDR1 and CDR2 from the germline V gene are SGHAT and FQDESV (reference sequence). The chain's CDR3 is CASSLNLGEDTQYF. The CDR3, as DNA: TGTGCCAGCAGCTTGAACTTGGGGGAGGATACGCAGTATTTT.

The V call is TRBV12-5, the J call TRBJ1-5; no firm D call. V lost 7 bases, J lost 5 bases, and 18 bases lay in between. Germline V lookup: CDR1 LGHNT, CDR2 FRNRAP. There are 15 residues in the CDR3. CDR3 bases: TGTGCTAGTGCCGAAGGCCTTTTCGGGGATCAGCCCCAGCATTTT. This encodes CASAEGLFGDQPQHF.

The chain employs TRBV19 and TRBJ2-3; 7 positions match TRBD1. Unmatched junction bases numbered 10, after V lost 3 bases and J lost 1 base. CDR1 and CDR2 (germline): LNHDA, SQIVND (reference sequence). CDR3 length: 17 amino acids. Here the CDR3 reads CASSIKGPGTGTDTQYF. As DNA, the CDR3 is TGTGCCAGTAGTATCAAAGGGCCCGGGACAGGCACAGATACGCAGTATTTT.

The V and J genes are TRBV6-5 and TRBJ1-6; D unclear. Germline values: CDR1 MNHEY, CDR2 SVGAGI. With 0 bases removed from V and 6 bases from J, the gap between germline ends came to 9 bases. The CDR3 consists of 15 residues. CDR3 DNA: TGTGCCAGCAGTTACTCGGGAGGTTCTAATTCACCCCTCCACTTT. As protein: CASSYSGGSNSPLHF.